Presented here are 24 T cell receptor beta chains from one specimen sequenced in a study of technical replicates of blood from several donors. Libraries were prepared by immunoSEQ multiplex PCR; TCRdb keeps only in-frame clonotypes and omits some of them. This sample has 70,000 to 95,000 clones, with about 91% found just once. Input material: T cells isolated from PBMCs. These receptor sequences come from a human donor in good health. Some clones in this sample may be carry-over from other donors' samples.

This rearrangement joins TRBV7-2 to TRBJ2-1; 7 bases fit TRBD2. The CDR3 runs 15 residues. V shed 5 bases and J 2 bases; nucleotides not matched to a gene: 6. CDR1 SGHTA and CDR2 FQGNSA come from the germline V gene. CDR3 in amino acids: CASSLSSGTYNEQFF. CDR3 bases: TGTGCCAGCAGCCTCTCTAGCGGAACCTACAATGAGCAGTTCTTC.

The chain couples TRBV5-1 to TRBJ1-2; tentative D call: TRBD1 (5 bases). V lost 0 bases and J 4 bases, leaving 13 bases between the germline ends. CDR3 length equals 15 residues. The germline V gene encodes CDR1 SGHRS and CDR2 YFSETQ. CDR3 nucleotide sequence: TGCGCCAGCAGCTTGGGTGGAGGGGCCACCTATGGCTACACCTTC. Its protein product is CASSLGGGATYGYTF. Full variable domain (outside the CDR3, taken from reference TRBV5-1 and TRBJ1-2): KAGVTQTPRYLIKTRGQQVTLSCSPISGHRSVSWYQQTPGQGLQFLFEYFSETQRNKGNFPGRFSGRQFSNSRSEMNVSTLELGDSALYLCASSLGGGATYGYTFGSGTRLTVV.

The chain joins TRBV30 to TRBJ2-4, with D perhaps matching TRBD1 (6 bases). Between the trimmed V and J ends, which lost 3 bases and 7 bases, there was a span of 13 bases. The CDR3 is 13 residues long. CDR1 and CDR2 from the germline V gene are GTSNPN and SVGIG (reference sequence). The CDR3 reads CAWREGEFNIQYF. In DNA form, the CDR3 reads TGTGCCTGGAGAGAGGGGGAGTTTAACATTCAGTACTTC. Combining the CDR3 with reference TRBV30 and TRBJ2-4 gives the whole variable domain SQTIHQWPATLVQPVGSPLSLECTVEGTSNPNLYWYRQAAGRGLQLLFYSVGIGQISSEVPQNLSASRPQDRQFILSSKKLLLSDSGFYLCAWREGEFNIQYFGAGTRLSVL.

The CDR3 sequence: CASSIDPTGTGNTEAFF. The CDR3 DNA reads TGTGCCAGTAGTATAGATCCGACCGGGACAGGGAACACTGAAGCTTTCTTT. The chain links TRBV19 to TRBJ1-1, with 8 bases lining up with TRBD1. The germline V gene encodes CDR1 LNHDA and CDR2 SQIVND (reference sequence). The CDR3 totals 17 residues. The V gene end was trimmed by 0 bases and the J gene end by 1 base; junction bases not matched to a gene: 7.

The CDR3 DNA is TGTGCCAGCAGCTTATCTCTGTCCTACGAGCAGTACTTC. Protein sequence: CASSLSLSYEQYF. The chain recombines TRBV13 with TRBJ2-7; D not certain. The CDR3 contains 13 residues. In germline, CDR1 is PRHDT, CDR2 FYEKMQ (reference sequence). The V and J ends lost 2 bases and 1 base respectively, with 6 bases between them.

The V gene is TRBV7-8, the J gene TRBJ2-7, with 7 bases fitting TRBD2. Germline CDR1 SGHVS, CDR2 FQNEAQ. The CDR3 loop spans 15 amino acids. J was trimmed by 1 base and V by 2 bases; bases with no gene match: 5. In nucleotides, the CDR3 is TGTGCCAGCAGCTTAATCGCGGGAGCGTCCTACGAGCAGTACTTC. This encodes CASSLIAGASYEQYF.

The chain has TRBV4-2 and TRBJ1-4; tentative D call: TRBD1 (6 bases). V lost 1 base and J 7 bases, leaving 13 bases between the germline ends. This CDR3 is built from 15 residues. Germline V CDR1 and CDR2: LGHNA, YNFKEQ. CDR3 DNA: TGTGCCAGCAGCCAAGCCGGGACACGGAGTGAAAAACTGTTTTTT. Its translation: CASSQAGTRSEKLFF.

The chain joins TRBV19 to TRBJ1-2; 9 positions match TRBD1. Per germline, CDR1 LNHDA and CDR2 SQIVND (reference sequence). V shed 8 bases and J 4 bases; nucleotides not matched to a gene: 5. There are 13 residues in the CDR3. CDR3 sequence (DNA): TGTGCCAGTCGTTGGACAGGGGCCTATGGCTACACCTTC. It specifies CASRWTGAYGYTF.

The rearrangement joins TRBV30 to TRBJ2-3, with 12 bases fitting TRBD2. The V segment lost 4 bases and the J segment 1 base; nucleotides outside the gene matches: 21. CDR1 GTSNPN and CDR2 SVGIG come from the germline V gene (reference sequence). This CDR3 has 21 residues. The CDR3 protein is CAWILGAFGTSGWERTDTQYF. The CDR3 coding sequence is TGTGCCTGGATTCTTGGGGCGTTCGGGACTAGCGGGTGGGAACGCACAGATACGCAGTATTTT.

This clone was observed once. The rearrangement joins TRBV7-8 to TRBJ1-2; tentative D call: TRBD1 (5 bases). There are 13 residues in the CDR3. Germline V gene sequence: CDR1 SGHVS, CDR2 FQNEAQ. Trimming took off 5 bases at V and 6 bases at J, with 13 bases between the two ends. CDR3 loop: CASSVTVSHGYTF. As DNA, the CDR3 is TGTGCCAGCAGCGTGACAGTTTCCCATGGCTACACCTTC.

This clone was counted only a few times. This chain uses TRBV5-4 with TRBJ2-1; D remains unclear. The V and J ends lost 4 bases and 6 bases respectively, with 8 bases between them. There are 12 residues in the CDR3. From germline, CDR1 is SGHNT and CDR2 YYREEE (reference sequence). CDR3 DNA sequence: TGTGCCAGCAGCCCAGGTAGCAATGAGCAGTTCTTC. Translated: CASSPGSNEQFF.

The chain carries TRBV6-5 and TRBJ1-2; D is unresolved. Germline V gives CDR1 MNHEY, CDR2 SVGAGI. V lost 2 bases and J 2 bases, leaving 12 bases between the germline ends. This CDR3 comprises 15 residues. The CDR3 DNA reads TGTGCCAGCAGTTACGTCGGGTATGGGAACTATGGCTACACCTTC. This encodes CASSYVGYGNYGYTF.

This clone was seen a single time. The chain recombines TRBV28 with TRBJ1-5, with TRBD1 matching over 7 bases. The CDR3 totals 15 residues. V shed 4 bases, J shed 1 base, and the junction held 4 bases outside the gene matches. The germline CDR1 and CDR2 sequences are MDHEN and SYDVKM. The CDR3 region is CASSSQGDSNQPQHF. DNA of the CDR3: TGTGCCAGCAGTTCCCAGGGGGACAGCAATCAGCCCCAGCATTTT.

The V gene is TRBV28, the J gene TRBJ2-3; a possible D gene is TRBD2 (5 bases). CDR1 is MDHEN, CDR2 SYDVKM, per germline. The ends were cut back, 8 bases at V and 2 bases at J, with 17 bases in the middle. The CDR3 totals 15 residues. The CDR3: CASAPTSGYTDTQYF. In DNA, the CDR3 is TGTGCCAGCGCCCCTACTAGTGGGTACACAGATACGCAGTATTTT. The variable domain in full, completed from reference TRBV28 and TRBJ2-3, reads DVKVTQSSRYLVKRTGEKVFLECVQDMDHENMFWYRQDPGLGLRLIYFSYDVKMKEKGDIPEGYSVSREKKERFSLILESASTNQTSMYLCASAPTSGYTDTQYFGPGTRLTVL.

The V and J genes are TRBV19 and TRBJ2-6; the D is unclear. The V end was cut by 8 bases, the J end by 4 bases, with 6 bases between. The CDR3 is 12 residues long. Germline CDR1 and CDR2: LNHDA and SQIVND (reference sequence). CDR3 bases: TGTGCCAGTGGCTCCGGGGCCAACGTCCTGACTTTC. This gives the protein CASGSGANVLTF. The variable domain in full, with the rest retrieved from reference TRBV19 and TRBJ2-6, is DGGITQSPKYLFRKEGQNVTLSCEQNLNHDAMYWYRQDPGQGLRLIYYSQIVNDFQKGDIAEGYSVSREKKESFPLTVTSAQKNPTAFYLCASGSGANVLTFGAGSRLTVL.

This clone appeared a single time. The gene calls are TRBV30 and TRBJ2-1; 8 nucleotides align to TRBD2. V lost 3 bases and J lost 5; bases outside the gene matches: 6. Germline CDR1 GTSNPN, CDR2 SVGIG (reference sequence). The CDR3 loop spans 14 amino acids. CDR3 amino acids: CAWSGTRGNNEQFF. The CDR3 nucleotides are TGTGCCTGGAGCGGGACTAGGGGCAACAATGAGCAGTTCTTC.

The chain couples TRBV13 to TRBJ1-4, with 8 bases fitting TRBD1. The CDR3 has 17 amino acids. V gave up 4 bases and J gave up 0 bases; unmatched junction bases: 7. Germline V gene sequence: CDR1 PRHDT, CDR2 FYEKMQ (reference sequence). The CDR3 DNA follows: TGTGCCAGCAGCTCCCGGGACAGGTCATCAACTAATGAAAAACTGTTTTTT. It yields the protein CASSSRDRSSTNEKLFF.

The chain joins TRBV9 to TRBJ1-1, with TRBD1 matching 9 bases. Germline CDR1 SGDLS, CDR2 YYNGEE. Trimming cost V 2 bases and J 1 base; bases outside gene matches: 9. The CDR3 loop spans 17 amino acids. CDR3 coding DNA: TGTGCCAGCAGCGTGGAGGTGGGACAGGGAACGAACACTGAAGCTTTCTTT. Translated: CASSVEVGQGTNTEAFF.

The chain recombines TRBV6-5 with TRBJ2-6; D is ambiguous. Trimming took 6 bases from V and 4 from J, leaving 10 bases between them. The CDR3 extends over 14 amino acids. Germline V CDR1 and CDR2: MNHEY, SVGAGI. CDR3 sequence: CASRVAGGANVLTF. DNA of the CDR3: TGTGCCAGCAGGGTAGCTGGCGGGGCCAACGTCCTGACTTTC.

This chain joins TRBV7-9 and TRBJ2-1, with 7 nucleotides matching TRBD2. Germline assignment: CDR1 SEHNR and CDR2 FQNEAQ (reference sequence). There are 17 residues in the CDR3. Trimming took 5 bases from V and 10 from J; bases not matched to a gene: 20. CDR3 nucleotides: TGTGCCAGCAGCCCCTTGCCCGGGACTACGTACAATGAGGAGCAGTTCTTC. As protein: CASSPLPGTTYNEEQFF.

The chain links TRBV9 to TRBJ2-1; TRBD1 matches at 11 bases. After removal of 3 bases from V and 9 bases from J, the junction contained 14 bases not matched to a gene. The CDR3 length is 17 residues. Germline V lookup: CDR1 SGDLS, CDR2 YYNGEE. The CDR3 loop is CASSAGLPGQGDIEQFF. CDR3 bases: TGTGCCAGCAGCGCGGGGTTACCGGGACAGGGGGATATTGAGCAGTTCTTC.

V is TRBV5-4 and J is TRBJ1-5; maybe TRBD1 (5 bases). The CDR3 covers 19 residues. The V gene lost 1 base and the J gene lost 2 bases, with 22 bases spanning the gap. Germline V CDR1 and CDR2: SGHNT, YYREEE (reference sequence). The CDR3 loop reads CASSLRGGAGNGGNQPQHF. The CDR3, as DNA: TGTGCCAGCAGCTTGCGCGGAGGGGCAGGCAATGGGGGCAATCAGCCCCAGCATTTT.

The chain has TRBV30 and TRBJ2-2; D might be TRBD2 (5 bases). Germline CDR1 GTSNPN, CDR2 SVGIG (reference sequence). V lost 0 bases and J 7 bases, leaving 15 bases between the germline ends. The CDR3 covers 15 residues. Here the CDR3 DNA reads TGTGCCTGGAGTGTACGTAGTCCTGGGAGCGGGGAGCTGTTTTTT. Translation gives CAWSVRSPGSGELFF. Supplemented by reference TRBV30 and TRBJ2-2, the full variable domain reads SQTIHQWPATLVQPVGSPLSLECTVEGTSNPNLYWYRQAAGRGLQLLFYSVGIGQISSEVPQNLSASRPQDRQFILSSKKLLLSDSGFYLCAWSVRSPGSGELFFGEGSRLTVL.

The chain links TRBV5-8 to TRBJ2-7; D perhaps matches TRBD2 (5 bases). CDR1 and CDR2 (germline): SGHTS, YDEGEE. Trimming pared 5 bases from V and 1 base from J, leaving 13 bases between. The CDR3 sequence is 14 residues long. The CDR3 region has the DNA TGTGCCAGCAGTAGCGACCGAGGTTCCTACGAGCAGTACTTC. It yields the protein CASSSDRGSYEQYF.